Listed below are T cell receptor beta chains from one sample, sequenced in a study of monozygotic twins with inflammatory bowel disease. Reanalyzing the 5' RACE reads, TCRdb keeps one entry per CDR3 protein, without DNA. This sample contains under 150,000 distinct CDR3 sequences. Sequencing was performed on blood. Every receptor here comes from a human donor with ulcerative colitis or Crohn's disease, or a healthy co-twin of an affected twin (not recorded which). Both conserved end residues are part of each CDR3.

TRBV30	TRBJ1-1	CAFAPGANTEAFF
TRBV20-1	TRBJ2-1	CSARDWTGTASYNEQFF
TRBV30	TRBJ2-3	CAWSGVRLATDTQYF
TRBV5-1	TRBJ2-2	CASSFLAGAGTGELFF
TRBV5-1	TRBJ2-7	CASSLWDGQGLGEQYF
TRBV20-1	TRBJ2-3	CSARDGERGTDTQYF
TRBV6-5	TRBJ1-2	CASSYSELPISYTF
TRBV5-5	TRBJ1-2	CASSLGQSANYGYTF
TRBV7-7	TRBJ1-3	CASSLNSPVGGTGNTIYF
TRBV5-1	TRBJ2-1	CASSLLLAGHEQFF
TRBV27	TRBJ2-1	CASSDRLSYNEQFF
TRBV7-8	TRBJ2-2	CASSSPRGGTLGGELFF
TRBV15	TRBJ1-1	CATSSGQGVNTEAFF
TRBV5-4	TRBJ2-3	CASSLGPAADTQYF
TRBV5-1	TRBJ2-3	CASSLGQGSTDTQYF